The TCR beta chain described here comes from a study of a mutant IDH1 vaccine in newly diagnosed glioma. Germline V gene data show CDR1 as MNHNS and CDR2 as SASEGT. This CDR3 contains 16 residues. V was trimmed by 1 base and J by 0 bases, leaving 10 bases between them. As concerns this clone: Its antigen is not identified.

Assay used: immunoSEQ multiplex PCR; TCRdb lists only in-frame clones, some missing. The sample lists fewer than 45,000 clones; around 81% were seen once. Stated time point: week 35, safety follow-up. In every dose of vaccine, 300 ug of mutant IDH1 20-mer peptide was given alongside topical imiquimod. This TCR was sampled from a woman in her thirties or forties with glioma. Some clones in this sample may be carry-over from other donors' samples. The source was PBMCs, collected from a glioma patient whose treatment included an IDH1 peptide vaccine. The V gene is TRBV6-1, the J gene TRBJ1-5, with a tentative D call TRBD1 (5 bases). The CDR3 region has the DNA TGTGCCAGCAGTGAAGATTGGGGGTATAGCAATCAGCCCCAGCATTTT. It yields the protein CASSEDWGYSNQPQHF.